This T cell receptor (beta chain) was observed in a study of response to subunit inactivated influenza vaccine (dated by TCRdb to the late 2010s). Regarding the complete study: To follow how T cells responded to a trivalent subunit inactivated influenza vaccine, the researchers relied on deep quantitative profiling of the T cell receptor repertoire.

General findings and caveats noted by the study authors: The authors suggested that each seasonal influenza vaccination may recruit only a limited number of new T cells.

Sequences WSHSY (CDR1) and SAAADI (CDR2) are obtained from the germline V gene. Spanning cysteine to phenylalanine, the CDR3 consists of 18 amino acids. Only CDR3 DNA remains: 54 bases, in frame from the first base. The germline V and J ends show losses of 2 bases and 5 bases respectively, and no gene match explains 13 bases of the junction. This clonotype was counted only a few times. The clone's antigen remains unknown. Base qualities were left out, and no much larger clone turns up one base away. The protocol used for the library was RT-PCR. Reads for this sample came from an Illumina HiSeq 2500. TCRdb applied fastp at Q25 and MiXCR to the public reads, then kept only in-frame beta chains. Records with the same CDR3 protein are collapsed into one entry carrying the most frequent genes and DNA. The table for this sample lists more than 550,000 distinct CDR3 sequences; about 10% of them were counted only once. The leading ten clones occupy roughly 10% of the sample.

This clonotype was sampled from a man over 45 who received an inactivated influenza vaccine. Donor details come from another sample of the same person, matched by shared clones. The sequences come from PBMCs from blood, collected on the day of vaccination. The V gene is TRBV10-2 and the J gene is TRBJ2-3, with TRBD1 matching 10 junction bases. The nucleotide sequence reads as follows: TGCGCCAGCAGTGAGACTCGTAGCCGGGACAGGGGAATAGATACGCAGTATTTT. Translation gives CASSETRSRDRGIDTQYF.